The 5 T cell receptor beta chains below come from one sample, sequenced in a study of beta chain features in type 1 diabetes. Study-wide results and limits: For Type 1 diabetes patients, all four CD4+ subsets carried TCRB CDR3s that were moderately but significantly shorter.

The study reverse transcribed the entire isolated RNA, so it sequenced expressed TCRB transcripts. TCRdb's copy holds only in-frame clones and misses some; the assay was immunoSEQ multiplex PCR. The sample contains 200,000 to 250,000 clones, about 15% of which appear only once. No cognate antigen is known for these TCRs. Material: naive CD4+ T cells from blood. Source of these receptors: a man aged 25-45 years with type 1 diabetes.

The chain is built from TRBV19 and TRBJ1-5, with a tentative D call TRBD1 (5 bases). Between the trimmed V and J ends, which lost 8 bases and 3 bases, there was a span of 17 bases. Per germline, CDR1 LNHDA and CDR2 SQIVND (reference sequence). This CDR3 contains 15 residues. CDR3: CASAAGFKANQPQHF. For the CDR3, the DNA is TGTGCCAGTGCTGCAGGGTTCAAGGCCAATCAGCCCCAGCATTTT.

This clone has more than one count but fewer than ten. This chain connects TRBV6-5 to TRBJ1-2, with D perhaps TRBD1 (5 bases). Per germline, CDR1 MNHEY and CDR2 SVGAGI. V was cut by 10 bases and J by 4 bases, with 16 bases left in between. This CDR3 is built from 13 residues. The CDR3 here is CATQAQGVYGYTF. CDR3 bases: TGTGCCACTCAAGCTCAGGGTGTCTATGGCTACACCTTC.

V gene TRBV6-5 combines with J gene TRBJ1-2; D call uncertain. Trimming shortened V by 5 bases and J by 2 bases, and 9 bases separated the two germline ends. Germline V gene sequence: CDR1 MNHEY, CDR2 SVGAGI. There are 13 residues in the CDR3. In nucleotides, the CDR3 is TGTGCCAGCAGTGGTTCCCGGAACTATGGCTACACCTTC. Amino acids: CASSGSRNYGYTF.

This clone was picked up a small number of times. The gene calls are TRBV6-1 and TRBJ2-5; 10 bases align to TRBD1. V gave up 6 bases and J gave up 4 bases; unmatched junction bases: 5. CDR1 is MNHNS and CDR2 is SASEGT in the germline V gene. This CDR3 is 14 amino acids long. The chain's CDR3 is CASRRTGGRETQYF. The CDR3 nucleotides read TGTGCCAGCAGGCGGACAGGGGGGCGAGAGACCCAGTACTTC.

This clone was seen a few times. This chain connects TRBV10-3 to TRBJ2-1, with a possible D match to TRBD1 (5 bases). The germline gives CDR1 ENHRY, CDR2 SYGVKD. This CDR3 spans 13 amino acids. Trimming removed 10 bases from V and 9 bases from J, with 19 bases in between. The CDR3 DNA sequence: TGTGCCAACCAGGGAACAGAGATTGGTGAGCAGTTCTTC. Its protein is CANQGTEIGEQFF.